Below are 2 T cell receptor beta chains sequenced from a single sample in a study of blood T cell repertoires in COVID-19. Clones were read by immunoSEQ multiplex PCR, and TCRdb kept only the in-frame ones, dropping some. The table has some 17,000 clones, 77% seen once. Sequencing was carried out using peripheral blood. The receptors were gathered from a man between 65 and 85 years old with COVID-19, enrolled during active disease.

V gene TRBV13 combines with J gene TRBJ2-3; D remains unclear. Trimming cost V 0 bases and J 1 base, with 5 bases left between them. The CDR3 totals 14 residues. Germline V lookup: CDR1 PRHDT, CDR2 FYEKMQ (reference sequence). The CDR3 bases are TGTGCCAGCAGCTTAGGGCGTGGCACAGATACGCAGTATTTT. This encodes CASSLGRGTDTQYF.

The rearrangement links TRBV3-1 (or the pseudogene TRBV3-2) to TRBJ1-2; TRBD1 agrees at 8 bases. The trim removed 4 bases at V and 5 bases at J, leaving 6 bases unmatched. CDR1 LGHDT and CDR2 YNNKEL come from the germline V gene (reference sequence). The CDR3 has 14 residues. The CDR3 DNA follows: TGTGCCAGCAGCCCACCGACAGGGGAGTATGGCTACACCTTC. It is translated as CASSPPTGEYGYTF.